This TCR beta chain was sequenced for a study of T-cell memory formation after mild COVID-19. Study-wide results and caveats: Researchers could not confirm that second-wave clones peaking on day 37 targeted SARS-CoV-2.

TCRdb independently ran MiXCR on the 5' RACE reads; one entry per CDR3 protein. The table has roughly 280,000 distinct CDR3 sequences, around 15% seen once. This clonotype was seen a few times. The antigen remains unidentified. Sequences were obtained from PBMCs or a T cell subset sorted from them (not recorded which). The receptor was derived from a man in his late teens or twenties who had mild COVID-19 (a few samples of this study predate the infection). Cell type and time point are not known.

CDR3 sequence: CSAISPGQVSNYGYTF. CDR3 in DNA: TGCAGTGCTATTAGTCCTGGACAGGTCTCTAACTATGGCTACACCTTC. The chain couples TRBV20-1 to TRBJ1-2; 7 bases are a match to TRBD1. Germline trimming cut 4 bases from V and 0 bases from J; bases unmatched to any gene: 11. Germline V gene data show CDR1 as DFQATT and CDR2 as SNEGSKA (reference sequence). The CDR3 consists of 16 residues.